Shown below are 4 T cell receptor beta chains from a single sample sequenced in a study of T cells in Graves' hyperthyroidism and ophthalmopathy. RNA transcripts provided the source from which TCR beta CDR3 regions were amplified. The TCR CDR3 first-round RT-PCR relied on the HTBI primer set. MiXCR, run by TCRdb on the multiplex PCR reads, gives a single entry per CDR3 protein. The sample yields more than 450,000 distinct CDR3 sequences, less than 15% seen once. The material sequenced was blood. The receptor set was obtained from a woman aged 40 to 50 with Graves' hyperthyroidism.

This clonotype showed up just a few times. The V gene is TRBV28, the J gene TRBJ1-2, with D uncertain. Deletions cut 6 bases from V and 3 bases from J, with 11 bases between. The germline V gene encodes CDR1 MDHEN and CDR2 SYDVKM. The CDR3 is made up of 13 amino acids. Here the CDR3 DNA reads TGTGCCAGCAGCCAGACCGATTACTATGGCTACACCTTC. This codes for CASSQTDYYGYTF.

The genes are TRBV10-2 and TRBJ1-1, with a possible D match to TRBD1 (6 bases). The CDR3 runs to 14 residues. Trimming left V 6 bases short and J 5 bases short, with 16 bases between. Germline loops: CDR1 WSHSY, CDR2 SAAADI. The CDR3 region is CASRETGRLTEAFF. CDR3 coding DNA: TGCGCCAGCAGGGAAACAGGGCGACTGACTGAAGCTTTCTTT.

This clonotype was picked up many times. This chain connects TRBV11-2 to TRBJ2-5; 7 nucleotides align to TRBD2. CDR1 is SGHAT and CDR2 is FQNNGV in the germline V gene. The CDR3 spans 14 residues. Trimming took 1 base from V and 5 from J; bases not matched to a gene: 4. CDR3 sequence (DNA): TGTGCCAGCAGCTTAGGGGGGGGAACGGAGACCCAGTACTTC. It encodes CASSLGGGTETQYF.

Comments on this clonotype: Given a much more abundant clone one base away, this may be a read error. The J gene is TRBJ2-3, the V gene TRBV2, with D maybe TRBD2 (6 bases). Germline lookup yields CDR1 SNHLY and CDR2 FYNNEI. The length of the CDR3 is 14 residues. The CDR3 bases are TGTGCCGGCAGAGCCGGGACTAGCACAGATACGCAGTATTTT. Its protein is CAGRAGTSTDTQYF.